These T cell receptor beta chains were read from a single sample in a study of technical replicates of blood from a few donors. Measured with immunoSEQ multiplex PCR; TCRdb has only the in-frame clones, and not every one. The table has about 85,000 clones, roughly 94% seen once; the top ten hold 0.38%. Sequencing was done on a sample of T cells isolated from PBMCs. Receptor source: a human donor in good health. CDR3s include the opening cysteine and the closing phenylalanine or tryptophan. The D gene is left open where the match is weak. Size tells how often a clone was seen (once, few, many) or the class of an expanded clone, and some rows leave it out.

cdr3_nt,cdr3_aa,clone_size,v_call,j_call,d_call
TGTGCCAGCAGTTGGGCCCAAAACATGAACACTGAAGCTTTCTTT,CASSWAQNMNTEAFF,-,TRBV28,TRBJ1-1,-
TGTGCCAGCAGTTTGCATGGGGCAGGGGACACTGAAGCTTTCTTT,CASSLHGAGDTEAFF,-,TRBV28,TRBJ1-1,-
TGTGCCAGCAGCCCCGTGATAGCGGGGGGGATCGGGGAGCTGTTTTTT,CASSPVIAGGIGELFF,-,TRBV11-2,TRBJ2-2,TRBD2
TGTGCCAGCAGTTTATCGCGGACCCAGTACTTC,CASSLSRTQYF,-,TRBV28,TRBJ2-5,-
TGCGCCAGCAGTCCCGGACAGGGGAGGAACTATGGCTACACCTTC,CASSPGQGRNYGYTF,-,TRBV5-1,TRBJ1-2,TRBD1
TGTGCCAGCAGCTTACCGAATTGGAGCGAGCAGTACTTC,CASSLPNWSEQYF,-,TRBV7-2,TRBJ2-7,-
TGTGCCAGCAGTGAACCCCAGGGGGCGGCGACTGAAGCTTTCTTT,CASSEPQGAATEAFF,-,TRBV6-1,TRBJ1-1,TRBD1
TGTGCCAGCACCGGGTCCCCGAGTGGAAACATTCAGTACTTC,CASTGSPSGNIQYF,-,TRBV7-9,TRBJ2-4,-
TGTGCCATCAGTGAGGACTGGGCTAACTATGGCTACACCTTC,CAISEDWANYGYTF,once,TRBV10-3,TRBJ1-2,-
TGTGCCAGCAGTGCAGCAGGGGAAACCGGGGAGCTGTTTTTT,CASSAAGETGELFF,-,TRBV6-5,TRBJ2-2,-
TGTGCCAGCAGCGCACTCACTGGGGGGGGAGGAGAGACCCAGTACTTC,CASSALTGGGGETQYF,few,TRBV5-4,TRBJ2-5,TRBD2
TGTGCCAGCAGCCCCCCGACGACAGGGCATGGCTACACCTTC,CASSPPTTGHGYTF,-,TRBV7-2,TRBJ1-2,TRBD1
TGTGCCAGTAGTATTCTTAACAGAATAAATGAAAAACTGTTTTTT,CASSILNRINEKLFF,-,TRBV19,TRBJ1-4,-
TGTGCCAGCAGCTTAAGACCACAGGGGGCTGGGGATACGCAGTATTTT,CASSLRPQGAGDTQYF,-,TRBV7-3,TRBJ2-3,TRBD1
TGTGCCAGCAGTTACAGGCGGTACTCCTACAATGAGCAGTTCTTC,CASSYRRYSYNEQFF,-,TRBV6-5,TRBJ2-1,-
TGTGCCAGTAGTAGAGCCGGACAGGGTATTTGGGGCTACACCTTC,CASSRAGQGIWGYTF,-,TRBV19,TRBJ1-2,TRBD1
TGTGCCAGCAGCATTGGGACAGGGAGCTCCTACGAGCAGTACTTC,CASSIGTGSSYEQYF,-,TRBV5-4,TRBJ2-7,TRBD1
TGTGCCAGCATTAGGAACACTGAAGCTTTCTTT,CASIRNTEAFF,-,TRBV6-1,TRBJ1-1,-
TGTGCCAGCAGTTACCAGACTTCCCACTACAATGAGCAGTTCTTC,CASSYQTSHYNEQFF,-,TRBV6-5,TRBJ2-1,-
TGTGCCAGCAGCCAAGCCCTACCCCACGAGCAGTACTTC,CASSQALPHEQYF,-,TRBV14,TRBJ2-7,-
TGTGCCTGGAGCCCCGGGACATTCACCTACGAGCAGTACTTC,CAWSPGTFTYEQYF,-,TRBV30,TRBJ2-7,-
TGCGCCAGCAGCTGGGCCGGGACAGGGGCCAATGAGCAGTTCTTC,CASSWAGTGANEQFF,-,TRBV5-1,TRBJ2-1,TRBD1
TGTGCCAGCAGCCCTCGGGGGGGCTACGAGCAGTACTTC,CASSPRGGYEQYF,-,TRBV6-5,TRBJ2-7,TRBD2
TGTGCCAGCAGCTTAGGACAGGGAGGAGCAAAACTGTTTTTT,CASSLGQGGAKLFF,-,TRBV7-9,TRBJ1-4,TRBD1
TGTGCCAGCAGCTTAAGGCGGGAGGGCCTCTCAGATACGCAGTATTTT,CASSLRREGLSDTQYF,-,TRBV7-2,TRBJ2-3,TRBD2
TGCAGCGTTGAGGGGCGGCTGAACACTGAAGCTTTCTTT,CSVEGRLNTEAFF,-,TRBV29-1,TRBJ1-1,-
TGTGCCAGCAGAGCTTTCCATAGTTCAGATACGCAGTATTTT,CASRAFHSSDTQYF,once,TRBV7-3,TRBJ2-3,-
TGCGCCAGCAGCCCCATGGTAGCGGTGAGGGGTAGGGAGACCCAGTACTTC,CASSPMVAVRGRETQYF,-,TRBV5-1,TRBJ2-5,-
TGTGCCAGCAGGATGGGGACTAGCGGGAGGGCTTACAATGAGCAGTTCTTC,CASRMGTSGRAYNEQFF,-,TRBV27,TRBJ2-1,TRBD2
TGTGCCAGCAAAGGAGGACTAGCCCTCGACTTCTTC,CASKGGLALDFF,-,TRBV2,TRBJ2-1,TRBD2
TGTGCCAGCAGCCAAACAGGGGGCACTGAAGCTTTCTTT,CASSQTGGTEAFF,-,TRBV27,TRBJ1-1,TRBD1
TGCAGCGTTGTGCTGGACTCTTACAATGAGCAGTTCTTC,CSVVLDSYNEQFF,-,TRBV29-1,TRBJ2-1,-
TGCAGCGTTGAAGGTAGCGGTCCAAGGATAGATACGCAGTATTTT,CSVEGSGPRIDTQYF,-,TRBV29-1,TRBJ2-3,-